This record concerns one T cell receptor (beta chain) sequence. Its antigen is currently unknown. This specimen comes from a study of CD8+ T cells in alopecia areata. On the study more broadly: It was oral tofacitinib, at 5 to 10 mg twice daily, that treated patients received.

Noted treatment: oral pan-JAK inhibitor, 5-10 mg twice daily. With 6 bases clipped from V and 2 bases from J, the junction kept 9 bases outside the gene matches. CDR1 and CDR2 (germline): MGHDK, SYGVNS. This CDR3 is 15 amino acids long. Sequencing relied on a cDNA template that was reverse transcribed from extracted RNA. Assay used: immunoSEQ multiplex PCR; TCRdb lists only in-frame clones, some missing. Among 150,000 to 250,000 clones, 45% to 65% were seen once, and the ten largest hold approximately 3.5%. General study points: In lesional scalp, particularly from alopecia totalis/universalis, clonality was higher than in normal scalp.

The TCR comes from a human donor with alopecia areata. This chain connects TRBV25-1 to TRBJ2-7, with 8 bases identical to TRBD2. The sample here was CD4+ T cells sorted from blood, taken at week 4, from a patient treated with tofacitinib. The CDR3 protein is CASRSKRGFAYEQYF. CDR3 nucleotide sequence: TGTGCCAGCAGATCCAAGCGGGGGTTTGCCTACGAGCAGTACTTC.